Shown below are 31 T cell receptor beta chains from a single sample sequenced in a study of blood T cell repertoires in COVID-19. The table came from immunoSEQ multiplex PCR; TCRdb's copy has only in-frame clones and leaves some out. The sample consists of about 76,000 clones, around 91% of them appearing once. The specimen sequenced was peripheral blood. Receptor source: a human donor in a cohort sampled during active COVID-19.

The rearrangement joins TRBV5-4 to TRBJ2-1; 13 nucleotides agree with TRBD2. CDR1 is SGHNT, CDR2 YYREEE, per germline (reference sequence). J was trimmed by 0 bases and V by 5 bases; bases with no gene match: 8. The CDR3 length is 18 residues. The CDR3 region has the DNA TGTGCCAGCAGGAGTGGACTAGCGGGGGTTAACTCCTACAATGAGCAGTTCTTC. Its protein is CASRSGLAGVNSYNEQFF. Variable domain in full (rest from reference TRBV5-4 and TRBJ2-1): ETGVTQSPTHLIKTRGQQVTLRCSSQSGHNTVSWYQQALGQGPQFIFQYYREEENGRGNFPPRFSGLQFPNYSSELNVNALELDDSALYLCASRSGLAGVNSYNEQFFGPGTRLTVL.

The chain employs TRBV5-4 and TRBJ1-2, with 7 bases matching TRBD1. J was trimmed by 3 bases and V by 10 bases; bases with no gene match: 3. This CDR3 comprises 11 residues. Looked up from germline, CDR1 is SGHNT and CDR2 is YYREEE (reference sequence). The CDR3 sequence is CAGGTDYGYTF. In DNA, the CDR3 is TGTGCCGGAGGGACAGACTATGGCTACACCTTC.

The rearrangement links TRBV3-1 (or the pseudogene TRBV3-2) to TRBJ1-2; the D gene is possibly TRBD1 (5 bases). In germline, CDR1 is LGHDT, CDR2 YNNKEL (reference sequence). The CDR3 is 13 residues long. The V and J ends lost 0 bases and 6 bases respectively, with 8 bases between them. The CDR3 nucleotides read TGTGCCAGCAGCCAAGACAGGGCCCATGGCTACACCTTC. Protein: CASSQDRAHGYTF.

This sequence joins TRBV21-1 and TRBJ2-1; the D call TRBD2 from the table was never checked on the DNA. TRBV21-1 is noted as a pseudogene. This CDR3 region has 18 residues. The CDR3 nucleotides read TGTGCCAGCAGCAAAACTAATCCGGGGGAGAGCTCCTACAATGAGCAGTTCTTC. Its protein product is CASSKTNPGESSYNEQFF.

Only one count was recorded for this clone. This chain joins TRBV7-2 and TRBJ2-5, with 8 bases identical to TRBD1. After removal of 7 bases from V and 5 bases from J, the junction contained 9 bases not matched to a gene. CDR3 size: 14 residues. Looked up from germline, CDR1 is SGHTA and CDR2 is FQGNSA. CDR3 sequence: CASKEGQGLETQYF. CDR3 coding DNA: TGTGCCAGCAAGGAAGGACAGGGTCTGGAGACCCAGTACTTC.

This chain connects TRBV6-5 to TRBJ1-3, with TRBD1 as a possible D gene (6 bases). CDR1 MNHEY and CDR2 SVGAGI come from the germline V gene. V was clipped by 7 bases and J by 0 bases, with 13 bases between them. This CDR3 region has 15 residues. The CDR3 DNA follows: TGTGCCAGCACGCCGGGACAAAGCTCTGGAAACACCATATATTTT. Translating it yields CASTPGQSSGNTIYF.

The chain is built from TRBV2 and TRBJ2-3; a possible D gene is TRBD2 (5 bases). The CDR3 has 14 amino acids. V gave up 8 bases and J gave up 1 base, with 13 bases separating them. Germline V lookup: CDR1 SNHLY, CDR2 FYNNEI. The CDR3 DNA sequence: TGTGCCAGCCCCCTGAGGGTTGGCACAGATACGCAGTATTTT. Amino acids: CASPLRVGTDTQYF.

The rearrangement links TRBV7-2 to TRBJ2-3, with D possibly matching TRBD2 (7 bases). CDR1 is SGHTA and CDR2 is FQGNSA in the germline V gene. Trimming cost V 7 bases and J 6 bases, with 20 bases left between them. The CDR3 sequence is 15 residues long. The chain's CDR3 is CASNRWGGAVDTQYF. The CDR3 DNA sequence: TGTGCCAGCAACCGGTGGGGGGGGGCAGTGGATACGCAGTATTTT.

V and J are TRBV5-4 and TRBJ2-3, with 8 positions matching TRBD2. Germline-derived CDR1 and CDR2 are SGHNT and YYREEE (reference sequence). This CDR3 contains 15 residues. The V gene end was trimmed by 2 bases and the J gene end by 4 bases; junction bases not matched to a gene: 6. The CDR3 sequence: CASSFGGASADTQYF. DNA for the CDR3: TGTGCCAGCAGCTTCGGGGGGGCCTCAGCAGATACGCAGTATTTT.

The chain carries TRBV30 and TRBJ1-1; D perhaps matches TRBD1 (5 bases). V lost 1 base, J lost 5 bases, and 11 bases lay in between. This CDR3 has 13 residues. The germline V gene encodes CDR1 GTSNPN and CDR2 SVGIG (reference sequence). Here the CDR3 DNA reads TGTGCCTGGAGTGGGGGCATGGGAACTGAAGCTTTCTTT. Its protein product is CAWSGGMGTEAFF.

The chain joins TRBV2 to TRBJ2-7; 11 bases are shared with TRBD2. Per germline, CDR1 SNHLY and CDR2 FYNNEI. V gave up 6 bases and J gave up 1 base; unmatched junction bases: 5. The CDR3 consists of 15 residues. The CDR3 DNA is TGTGCCAGCAGCCTGGGACTAGCGGTTTCCTACGAGCAGTACTTC. This encodes CASSLGLAVSYEQYF.

This clone is a singleton in its sample. The chain employs TRBV5-1 and TRBJ2-7; 10 positions match TRBD1. Germline CDR1 is SGHRS and CDR2 is YFSETQ. The J segment lost 4 bases and the V segment lost 4 bases, leaving 5 bases of the junction unmatched. There are 14 residues in the CDR3. CDR3 amino acids: CASSERTGGYEQYF. The CDR3 region has the DNA TGCGCCAGCAGCGAAAGGACAGGGGGATACGAGCAGTACTTC.

The chain couples TRBV6-2 or TRBV6-3 to TRBJ1-6; D call uncertain. Germline-derived CDR1 and CDR2 are MNHEY and SVGEGT. V dropped 4 bases and J dropped 7 bases, with 17 bases sitting between them. The CDR3 length is 16 residues. CDR3 residues: CASSFPARRRNSPLHF. DNA of the CDR3: TGTGCCAGCAGTTTTCCGGCACGCCGGCGGAATTCACCCCTCCACTTT.

Comments on this clone: The junction and the germline gene differ at one end; a read error may be behind it. This chain joins TRBV7-8 and TRBJ1-5; 7 positions match TRBD1. The CDR3 has 15 amino acids. CDR1 and CDR2 from the germline V gene are SGHVS and FQNEAQ. Here the CDR3 reads CASSLVGTANQPQHF. The CDR3 DNA is TGTGCCAGCAGCTTGGTTGGGACAGCGAATCAACCCCAGCATTTT.

This chain uses TRBV20-1 with TRBJ2-1; tentative D call: TRBD1 (6 bases). Germline CDR1 and CDR2: DFQATT and SNEGSKA (reference sequence). The CDR3 totals 17 residues. V lost 7 bases and J 6 bases, leaving 28 bases between the germline ends. Here the CDR3 DNA reads TGCAGTGTTAGTTGGGGACACCATCACCGCGGCGGCAATGAGCAGTTCTTC. As protein: CSVSWGHHHRGGNEQFF.

The V and J genes are TRBV27 and TRBJ2-1; no reliable D call. Germline lookup yields CDR1 MNHEY and CDR2 SMNVEV (reference sequence). The CDR3 is 14 amino acids. The V gene lost 3 bases and the J gene lost 2 bases, with 8 bases spanning the gap. CDR3 coding DNA: TGTGCCAGCAGTTTTCTGGCACCCTACAATGAGCAGTTCTTC. Translating gives CASSFLAPYNEQFF.

V is TRBV4-1 and J is TRBJ2-5, with 9 bases that match TRBD2. Germline values: CDR1 MGHRA, CDR2 YSYEKL. Losses at the gene ends were 0 bases for V and 9 bases for J; bases not matched to a gene: 14. The length of the CDR3 is 17 residues. CDR3 protein: CASSQDHSGGPLGAQYF. Here the CDR3 DNA reads TGCGCCAGCAGCCAAGATCATAGCGGGGGTCCCCTTGGGGCCCAGTACTTC.

The chain links TRBV7-9 to TRBJ1-5, with D unresolved. The germline V and J ends were trimmed by 6 bases and 1 base, with 10 bases remaining between them. The CDR3 has 14 amino acids. Germline loops: CDR1 SEHNR, CDR2 FQNEAQ (reference sequence). CDR3 nucleotide sequence: TGTGCCAGCAGTCCAACCGAGAGCAATCAGCCCCAGCATTTT. Translated, it gives CASSPTESNQPQHF. Full variable domain (rest looked up from reference TRBV7-9 and TRBJ1-5): DTGVSQNPRHKITKRGQNVTFRCDPISEHNRLYWYRQTLGQGPEFLTYFQNEAQLEKSRLLSDRFSAERPKGSFSTLEIQRTEQGDSAMYLCASSPTESNQPQHFGDGTRLSIL.

This clone appeared once. This sequence joins TRBV11-1 and TRBJ1-2; TRBD1 matches at 7 bases. V was pared by 2 bases and J by 4 bases, with 7 bases of the junction left unmatched. Germline loops: CDR1 SGHAT, CDR2 FQDESV (reference sequence). The length of the CDR3 is 15 residues. The CDR3 protein is CASSLSDQGGYGYTF. The DNA of the CDR3 is TGTGCCAGCAGCTTATCCGACCAGGGGGGCTATGGCTACACCTTC.

The chain links TRBV4-3 to TRBJ1-3, with 9 bases lining up with TRBD1. This CDR3 spans 19 amino acids. Per germline, CDR1 LGHNA and CDR2 YSLEER. The V and J ends lost 0 bases and 4 bases, in that order; junction bases with no gene match: 13. The CDR3 DNA sequence: TGCGCCAGCAGCCAAGATCCGGACAGGGGAAGAATTAGCGGAAACACCATATATTTT. It translates to CASSQDPDRGRISGNTIYF.

This chain uses TRBV6-2 or TRBV6-3 with TRBJ2-1; D may be TRBD2 (5 bases). Trimming took 0 bases from V and 6 from J, leaving 15 bases between them. Germline CDR1 and CDR2: MNHEY and SVGEGT. The CDR3 has 16 residues. The CDR3 coding sequence is TGTGCCAGCAGTTACTCGCCTCCGGGATCGGCCAATGAGCAGTTCTTC. Its translation is CASSYSPPGSANEQFF.

The chain uses TRBV2 and TRBJ2-7; 11 nucleotides agree with TRBD2. The V gene end was trimmed by 4 bases and the J gene end by 3 bases; junction bases not matched to a gene: 5. CDR3 size: 15 residues. Germline V gene sequence: CDR1 SNHLY, CDR2 FYNNEI. The CDR3 region is CASSVSGGGDYEQYF. The CDR3 DNA follows: TGTGCCAGCAGTGTTAGCGGGGGGGGCGACTACGAGCAGTACTTC.

The V call is TRBV3-1 (or the pseudogene TRBV3-2), the J call TRBJ1-1, with TRBD1 as a possible D gene (5 bases). V gave up 4 bases and J gave up 3 bases, with 15 bases separating them. Germline V gene sequence: CDR1 LGHDT, CDR2 YNNKEL (reference sequence). The CDR3 is 15 residues long. CDR3 in amino acids: CASSPWAGGDTEAFF. Here the CDR3 DNA reads TGTGCCAGCAGCCCCTGGGCTGGGGGGGACACTGAAGCTTTCTTT.

This clone was recorded at least ten times. The chain joins TRBV2 to TRBJ2-2; D is possibly TRBD2 (5 bases). The germline V gene has CDR1 SNHLY and CDR2 FYNNEI. The CDR3 spans 13 residues. V was pared by 5 bases and J by 3 bases, with 7 bases between. This CDR3 is CASSPDYTGELFF. DNA of the CDR3: TGTGCCAGCAGTCCGGACTACACCGGGGAGCTGTTTTTT.

The chain combines TRBV3-1 (or the pseudogene TRBV3-2) with TRBJ2-5; TRBD2 agrees at 9 bases. V shed 1 base and J 5 bases; nucleotides not matched to a gene: 2. Germline V lookup: CDR1 LGHDT, CDR2 YNNKEL (reference sequence). The CDR3 covers 14 residues. The CDR3 is CASSQASGAETQYF. The CDR3, as DNA: TGTGCCAGCAGCCAAGCTAGCGGGGCGGAGACCCAGTACTTC.

V usage is TRBV18 and J usage is TRBJ1-4; D possibly corresponds to TRBD1 (5 bases). V was trimmed by 0 bases and J by 3 bases, leaving 8 bases between them. Germline V gene lookup returns CDR1 KGHSH and CDR2 LQKENI. This CDR3 comprises 15 residues. CDR3 in DNA: TGTGCCAGCTCACCACCGACAGATTCTAATGAAAAACTGTTTTTT. Its translation: CASSPPTDSNEKLFF.

The V gene is TRBV5-1, the J gene TRBJ1-4; 9 nucleotides line up with TRBD1. Germline V gene lookup returns CDR1 SGHRS and CDR2 YFSETQ. The V segment lost 4 bases and the J segment 5 bases; nucleotides outside the gene matches: 6. The length of the CDR3 is 15 residues. CDR3 residues: CASSGQGTVNEKLFF. For the CDR3, the DNA is TGCGCCAGCAGCGGACAGGGGACGGTAAATGAAAAACTGTTTTTT.

The rearrangement joins TRBV10-3 to TRBJ2-1; a weak D match, TRBD1 (6 bases). The V gene's germline CDR1 is ENHRY and CDR2 SYGVKD. The ends were cut back, 0 bases at V and 5 bases at J, with 11 bases in the middle. The CDR3 is 15 amino acids. The CDR3 region is CAISESRQGNNEQFF. CDR3 DNA sequence: TGTGCCATCAGTGAGTCGAGGCAGGGGAACAATGAGCAGTTCTTC.

About this clone itself: Other DNA sequences in this sample translate to the same CDR3. The chain couples TRBV4-3 to TRBJ2-4, with TRBD1 as a possible D gene (5 bases). V dropped 2 bases and J dropped 7 bases, with 9 bases sitting between them. CDR3 length equals 13 residues. CDR1 and CDR2 from the germline V gene are LGHNA and YSLEER. The CDR3 sequence: CASSQTGTNIQYF. Written as DNA, the CDR3 is TGCGCCAGCAGCCAAACAGGCACGAACATTCAGTACTTC.

The gene calls are TRBV5-8 and TRBJ2-2; 7 nucleotides align to TRBD1. J gave up 1 base and V 4 bases, and 4 bases lay outside the gene matches. The CDR3 contains 15 residues. Germline V gene data show CDR1 as SGHTS and CDR2 as YDEGEE. The CDR3 reads CASSRRTGNTGELFF. In DNA form, the CDR3 reads TGTGCCAGCAGCCGACGGACAGGGAACACCGGGGAGCTGTTTTTT.

This chain links TRBV10-3 with TRBJ2-3; 10 bases line up with TRBD2. V trimming: 3 bases; J trimming: 3 bases; junction bases outside the gene matches: 3. CDR3 length: 15 residues. The germline gives CDR1 ENHRY, CDR2 SYGVKD. CDR3 in DNA: TGTGCCATCAGTGAAGTAGCGGGAGGAACAGATACGCAGTATTTT. Translation gives CAISEVAGGTDTQYF.